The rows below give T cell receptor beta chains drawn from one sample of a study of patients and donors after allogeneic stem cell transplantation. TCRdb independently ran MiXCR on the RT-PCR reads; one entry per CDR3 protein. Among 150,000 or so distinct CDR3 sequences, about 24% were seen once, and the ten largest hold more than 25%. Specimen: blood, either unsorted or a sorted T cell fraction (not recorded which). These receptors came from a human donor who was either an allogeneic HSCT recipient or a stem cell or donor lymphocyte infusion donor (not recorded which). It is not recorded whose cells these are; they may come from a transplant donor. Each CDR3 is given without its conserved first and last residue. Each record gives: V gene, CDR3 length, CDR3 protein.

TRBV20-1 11 SARDSDSYGYT
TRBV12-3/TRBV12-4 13 ASSPRQGWSTEAF
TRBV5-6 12 ASSLGQINEKLF
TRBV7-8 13 ASIPRIWEGTTQY
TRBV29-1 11 SDIDRGNTEAF
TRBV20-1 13 SARRNRIVSNEQF
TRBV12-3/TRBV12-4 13 ASSLREPSSSTIY
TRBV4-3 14 ASRRTGGVLGYGYT
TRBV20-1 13 SARVAGTSGAEQY
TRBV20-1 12 SARTSGPTDTQY
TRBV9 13 ASSATGQSYNEQF
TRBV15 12 ATNGTGYNSPLH
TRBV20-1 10 SARENFEKLF
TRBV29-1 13 SVIGGVGNTGELF
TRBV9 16 ASSVGIGTSGGQETQY
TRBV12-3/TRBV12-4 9 ASSTITGIF
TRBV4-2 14 ASSQAERRGNQPQH
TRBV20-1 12 SAREGRASYEQY
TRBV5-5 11 ASSVDRGLGYT
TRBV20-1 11 SVYGGNYQPQH
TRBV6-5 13 ASSHGGTGRTEAF
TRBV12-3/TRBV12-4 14 ASRGTGEDSNQPQH
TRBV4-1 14 ASSQPTGGNKETQY